The 14 T cell receptor beta chains presented below share a single source sample, sequenced in a study of T-cell reconstitution after alpha-beta-depleted transplantation in children. The TCRbeta library was prepared with unique molecular identifiers. MiXCR, run by TCRdb on the PCR reads, gives a single entry per CDR3 protein. Of about 250,000 distinct CDR3 sequences listed, under 30% were seen once; the top ten hold around 4.8%. The starting material was PBMCs, mostly from graft donor cells, obtained 360 days after TCRalphabeta/CD19-depleted stem cell transplant. The receptors here all came from a female patient between 2 and 15 years old who had a stem cell transplant for congenital amegakaryocytic thrombocytopenia, so the T cells may come from the graft donor.

This chain links TRBV20-1 with TRBJ1-1; the match to TRBD1 covers 7 bases. This CDR3 is 13 amino acids long. Germline CDR1 reads DFQATT; CDR2 reads SNEGSKA (reference sequence). V trimming: 6 bases; J trimming: 1 base; junction bases outside the gene matches: 5. Written as DNA, the CDR3 is TGCAGTGCGGGGGACAGCTCGAACACTGAAGCTTTCTTT. As protein: CSAGDSSNTEAFF.

This clonotype was seen at least ten times. J is TRBJ1-1 and V is TRBV6-5; TRBD1 matches at 9 bases. The V gene's germline CDR1 is MNHEY and CDR2 SVGAGI. The V gene end was trimmed by 8 bases and the J gene end by 5 bases; junction bases not matched to a gene: 12. This CDR3 spans 15 amino acids. Here the CDR3 DNA reads TGTGCCAGCGTAGGGGACAGGGCCACCCAGACTGAAGCTTTCTTT. Translated, it gives CASVGDRATQTEAFF.

A remark on this clonotype: A much more abundant neighbour one base away suggests this may be a read error. This chain uses TRBV4-3 with TRBJ2-3; possibly TRBD2 for D (6 bases). Germline loops: CDR1 LGHNA, CDR2 YSLEER. This CDR3 region has 15 residues. V was shortened by 1 base and J by 2 bases, with 10 bases between the two germline ends. CDR3: CASSQVWTTTDTQYF. The CDR3 bases are TGCGCCAGCAGCCAAGTTTGGACTACCACAGATACGCAGTATTTT.

The CDR3 region is CASSRQGGRNIQYF. The CDR3 nucleotides read TGTGCCAGCAGTAGACAGGGGGGTCGAAACATTCAGTACTTC. This rearrangement joins TRBV12-3 or TRBV12-4 to TRBJ2-4, with 9 bases matching TRBD1. Losses at the gene ends were 5 bases for V and 6 bases for J; bases not matched to a gene: 5. CDR3 length: 14 amino acids.

This clonotype was picked up a small number of times. This sequence joins TRBV12-3 or TRBV12-4 and TRBJ1-1; 8 nucleotides match TRBD1. The junction had 3 bases not matched to a gene; V was cut back by 0 bases and J by 6 bases. The CDR3 sequence is 14 residues long. The chain's CDR3 is CASSLARQGSEAFF. DNA for the CDR3: TGTGCCAGCAGTTTAGCGCGACAGGGGTCTGAAGCTTTCTTT.

There are a few counts of this clonotype. J is TRBJ2-2 and V is TRBV6-2 or TRBV6-3, with D maybe TRBD2 (6 bases). The CDR3 contains 18 residues. Trimming stripped 8 bases from V and 6 bases from J, with 28 bases between. Germline V gene data show CDR1 as MNHEY and CDR2 as SVGEGT. This CDR3 reads CASGKISATRSFAGELFF. In DNA form, the CDR3 reads TGTGCCAGCGGCAAAATAAGTGCGACTAGATCATTCGCCGGGGAGCTGTTTTTT.

The V call is TRBV3-1, the J call TRBJ1-5; D uncertain. CDR3 length: 13 amino acids. Trimming left V 0 bases short and J 6 bases short, with 6 bases between. Germline assignment: CDR1 LGHDT and CDR2 YNNKEL (reference sequence). As DNA, the CDR3 is TGTGCCAGCAGCCAAGATCTCGGTCAGCCCCAGCATTTT. Protein sequence: CASSQDLGQPQHF.

This clonotype occurred a few times. This chain uses TRBV5-1 with TRBJ2-1; D gene unclear. V lost 3 bases, J lost 3 bases, and 22 bases lay in between. The CDR3 is made up of 18 amino acids. Germline loops: CDR1 SGHRS, CDR2 YFSETQ. CDR3 DNA sequence: TGCGCCAGCAGCTGGGAAATGGGCCCGACAACCCACTACAATGAGCAGTTCTTC. Protein product: CASSWEMGPTTHYNEQFF.

V and J are TRBV27 and TRBJ1-1; maybe TRBD1 (5 bases). V was trimmed by 0 bases and J by 3 bases, leaving 8 bases between them. The germline gives CDR1 MNHEY, CDR2 SMNVEV (reference sequence). The CDR3 runs 14 residues. The DNA of the CDR3 is TGTGCCAGCAGTTTATCCGGGGCTTACACTGAAGCTTTCTTT. Its translation is CASSLSGAYTEAFF.

This clonotype was counted between two and nine times. V gene TRBV15 combines with J gene TRBJ2-5, with TRBD2 as a possible D gene (5 bases). Trimming pared 5 bases from V and 3 bases from J, leaving 10 bases between. This CDR3 has 13 amino acids. Germline lookup yields CDR1 LNHNV and CDR2 YYDKDF (reference sequence). For the CDR3, the DNA is TGTGCCACCAGCTTCGGGGATGAAGAGACCCAGTACTTC. Translated: CATSFGDEETQYF.

The gene calls are TRBV27 and TRBJ1-5; 7 bases line up with TRBD1. V lost 4 bases and J lost 1; bases outside the gene matches: 4. The CDR3 contains 15 residues. Germline-derived CDR1 and CDR2 are MNHEY and SMNVEV (reference sequence). The CDR3 bases are TGTGCCAGCAGTTACAGGGGAATGAGCAATCAGCCCCAGCATTTT. It codes for CASSYRGMSNQPQHF.

V and J are TRBV5-5 and TRBJ2-1; 8 bases are shared with TRBD1. The germline V gene encodes CDR1 SGHKS and CDR2 YYEKEE (reference sequence). The CDR3 contains 16 residues. After removal of 0 bases from V and 4 bases from J, the junction contained 6 bases not matched to a gene. CDR3 DNA: TGTGCCAGCAGCTTGGGGGGCGGGACAGGTTACAATGAGCAGTTCTTC. Residues: CASSLGGGTGYNEQFF.

This clonotype has a handful of counts. This rearrangement joins TRBV10-3 to TRBJ1-2, with D maybe TRBD1 (5 bases). CDR1 is ENHRY, CDR2 SYGVKD, per germline. This CDR3 is 13 amino acids long. Trimming took 4 bases from V and 8 from J, leaving 14 bases between them. CDR3 DNA: TGTGCCATCAGTGGACCAGGGTCTCGGGGCTACACCTTC. Its translation is CAISGPGSRGYTF.

This clonotype has just a few counts. The chain recombines TRBV18 with TRBJ2-5, with 7 bases matching TRBD1. The CDR3 is made up of 13 amino acids. The J segment lost 5 bases and the V segment lost 4 bases, leaving 4 bases of the junction unmatched. Germline V gene lookup returns CDR1 KGHSH and CDR2 LQKENI. CDR3 loop: CASSQNRGETQYF. The CDR3 DNA reads TGTGCCAGCTCACAAAACAGGGGCGAGACCCAGTACTTC.